The clone carrying this TCR beta chain has just a few counts. Its antigen is unidentified. The entry originates in a study of cytomegalovirus exposure and HLA in healthy donors. The study, taken as a whole, reports: When analyzed later, a missense DCLRE1C variant was found to be linked to TCR beta V- and J-gene trimming.

The CDR3 consists of 15 residues. V lost 4 bases, J lost 5 bases, and 11 bases stayed unmatched. Germline V lookup: CDR1 SGDLS, CDR2 YYNGEE. Use of 60 Vbeta and 13 Jbeta primers characterized the PCR. Clones were read by immunoSEQ multiplex PCR, and TCRdb kept only the in-frame ones, dropping some. The sample shows under 200,000 clones, around 76% of them seen only once. The receptor comes from a woman aged 25 to 45 in good health and CMV-seropositive. The sequencing sample was made of PBMCs. The chain recombines TRBV9 with TRBJ2-7; TRBD2 aligns across 8 bases. CDR3 region: CASSSAGTSSHEQYF. In nucleotides, the CDR3 is TGTGCCAGCAGCTCGGCCGGGACTAGTTCCCACGAGCAGTACTTC.